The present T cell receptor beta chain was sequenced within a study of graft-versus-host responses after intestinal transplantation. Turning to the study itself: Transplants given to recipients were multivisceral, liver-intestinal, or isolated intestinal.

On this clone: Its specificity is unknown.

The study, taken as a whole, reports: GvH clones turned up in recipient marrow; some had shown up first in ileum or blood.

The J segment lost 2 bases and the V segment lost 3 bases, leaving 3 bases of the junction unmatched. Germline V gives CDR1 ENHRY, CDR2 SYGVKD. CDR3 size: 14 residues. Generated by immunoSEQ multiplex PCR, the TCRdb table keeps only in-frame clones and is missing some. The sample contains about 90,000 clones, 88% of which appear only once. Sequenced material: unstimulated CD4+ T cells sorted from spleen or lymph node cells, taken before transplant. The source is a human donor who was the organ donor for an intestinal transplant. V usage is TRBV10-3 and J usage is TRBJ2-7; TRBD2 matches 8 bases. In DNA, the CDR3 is TGTGCCATCAGTGATAGAGCGGGGGCCTACGAGCAGTACTTC. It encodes CAISDRAGAYEQYF.